The 29 T cell receptor beta chains reported below all come from one sample, sequenced in a study of OX40 agonist ivuxolimab in advanced cancers. Libraries were prepared by immunoSEQ multiplex PCR; TCRdb keeps only in-frame clonotypes and omits some of them. This sample yields approximately 65,000 clones, of which approximately 89% are seen a single time; roughly 1.1% belongs to the top ten. The sample here was CD4+ or CD8+ T cells sorted from blood, taken in a trial of the OX40 agonist ivuxolimab. These receptor sequences come from an adult with an advanced solid tumor such as melanoma, head and neck, liver or kidney cancer.

This sequence joins TRBV27 and TRBJ2-2; TRBD2 aligns across 7 bases. The CDR3 sequence is 15 residues long. Germline lookup yields CDR1 MNHEY and CDR2 SMNVEV (reference sequence). The V gene end was trimmed by 3 bases and the J gene end by 4 bases; junction bases not matched to a gene: 5. The CDR3 coding sequence is TGTGCCAGCAGTTTGGTGGGGGGGAGCACCGGGGAGCTGTTTTTT. It yields the protein CASSLVGGSTGELFF.

This clone showed up just once. The chain is built from TRBV7-2 and TRBJ1-5; D unresolved. Per germline, CDR1 SGHTA and CDR2 FQGNSA. V gave up 3 bases and J gave up 1 base, with 7 bases separating them. The CDR3 consists of 14 residues. The CDR3 spells CASSFQASNQPQHF. The CDR3 DNA is TGTGCCAGCAGCTTTCAGGCGAGCAATCAGCCCCAGCATTTT.

The genes are TRBV7-8 and TRBJ2-1, with 10 bases lining up with TRBD2. V lost 1 base to trimming and J lost 0 bases; unmatched junction nucleotides: 6. This CDR3 region has 18 residues. CDR1 is SGHVS and CDR2 is FQNEAQ in the germline V gene. Written as DNA, the CDR3 is TGTGCCAGCAGCTTAGTAGGACTAGCGGAGAGCTCCTACAATGAGCAGTTCTTC. Translating gives CASSLVGLAESSYNEQFF.

CDR3 nucleotide sequence: TGTGCCAGCAGCAATGGGACAGAAAAAAACATTCAGTACTTC. This translates into CASSNGTEKNIQYF. The chain is built from TRBV21-1 and TRBJ2-4; the D call of TRBD1 is as the table states it, not checked on the DNA. TRBV21-1 is reported as a pseudogene. The length of the CDR3 is 14 residues.

The J gene is TRBJ2-7, the V gene TRBV28; 7 bases line up with TRBD1. Germline V lookup: CDR1 MDHEN, CDR2 SYDVKM. This CDR3 comprises 13 residues. The V gene end was trimmed by 10 bases and the J gene end by 1 base; junction bases not matched to a gene: 7. CDR3 amino acids: CAINRDRSYEQYF. CDR3 DNA sequence: TGTGCCATAAACCGGGACAGATCCTACGAGCAGTACTTC. The full variable domain, completed using reference TRBV28 and TRBJ2-7, is DVKVTQSSRYLVKRTGEKVFLECVQDMDHENMFWYRQDPGLGLRLIYFSYDVKMKEKGDIPEGYSVSREKKERFSLILESASTNQTSMYLCAINRDRSYEQYFGPGTRLTVT.

The rearrangement joins TRBV5-1 to TRBJ2-2; TRBD1 or TRBD2 may be the D gene (5 bases each). With 4 bases removed from V and 0 bases from J, the gap between germline ends came to 13 bases. Germline CDR1 SGHRS, CDR2 YFSETQ. The CDR3 extends over 16 amino acids. CDR3 sequence: CASSPLGTSNTGELFF. In DNA, the CDR3 is TGCGCCAGCAGCCCACTGGGGACGTCGAACACCGGGGAGCTGTTTTTT.

V is TRBV14 and J is TRBJ1-1; D gene unclear. This CDR3 has 13 amino acids. V shed 1 base and J shed 0 bases, with 3 bases lying between them. CDR1 SGHDN and CDR2 FVKESK come from the germline V gene. Here the CDR3 reads CASSQGVNTEAFF. CDR3 bases: TGTGCCAGCAGCCAAGGGGTGAACACTGAAGCTTTCTTT.

This clone occurred once. This chain joins TRBV5-1 and TRBJ2-1; 9 nucleotides line up with TRBD1. Germline V gives CDR1 SGHRS, CDR2 YFSETQ. Trimming removed 0 bases from V and 0 bases from J; junction bases left unmatched: 1. The CDR3 is 16 amino acids. This CDR3 is CASSLGQGGSYNEQFF. As DNA, the CDR3 is TGCGCCAGCAGCTTGGGACAGGGGGGCTCCTACAATGAGCAGTTCTTC.

This clone was recorded a few times. This chain joins TRBV28 and TRBJ1-1; 7 nucleotides match TRBD1. V was clipped by 7 bases and J by 1 base; unmatched bases: 9. The CDR3 sequence is 15 residues long. Germline V CDR1 and CDR2: MDHEN, SYDVKM. CDR3 region: CASTTSGTENTEAFF. The CDR3 coding sequence is TGTGCCAGCACCACTTCCGGGACAGAGAACACTGAAGCTTTCTTT.

The chain recombines TRBV7-2 with TRBJ2-7; 7 bases line up with TRBD1. CDR1 is SGHTA, CDR2 FQGNSA, per germline. The CDR3 runs to 12 residues. The V gene end was trimmed by 5 bases and the J gene end by 6 bases; junction bases not matched to a gene: 4. CDR3 sequence (DNA): TGTGCCAGCAGCCTGGACAGGTCCGAGCAGTACTTC. It yields the protein CASSLDRSEQYF.

The chain combines TRBV19 with TRBJ1-5; no clear D. Germline values: CDR1 LNHDA, CDR2 SQIVND (reference sequence). The CDR3 has 14 amino acids. V gave up 2 bases and J gave up 4 bases, with 9 bases separating them. CDR3 loop: CASSISSGNQPQHF. The CDR3 nucleotides read TGTGCCAGTAGTATAAGTTCGGGAAATCAGCCCCAGCATTTT.

The chain employs TRBV28 and TRBJ2-7, with D perhaps TRBD2 (7 bases). The CDR3 is 14 residues long. Looked up from germline, CDR1 is MDHEN and CDR2 is SYDVKM. Trimming stripped 5 bases from V and 0 bases from J, with 11 bases between. The CDR3 here is CASSHREGSYEQYF. CDR3 DNA: TGTGCCAGCAGTCACAGGGAGGGCTCCTACGAGCAGTACTTC.

This chain joins TRBV6-4 and TRBJ1-1; no clear D. Trimming took off 5 bases at V and 3 bases at J, with 10 bases between the two ends. The V gene's germline CDR1 is MRHNA and CDR2 SNTAGT. The CDR3 has 13 amino acids. In DNA form, the CDR3 reads TGTGCCAGCAGTATGTTAAGGGACACTGAAGCTTTCTTT. As protein: CASSMLRDTEAFF.

The V and J genes are TRBV2 and TRBJ2-3, with D perhaps being TRBD1 or TRBD2 (5 bases each). V was trimmed by 7 bases and J by 6 bases, leaving 14 bases between them. From germline, CDR1 is SNHLY and CDR2 FYNNEI. The CDR3 spans 13 residues. CDR3 sequence: CASIEGPLDTQYF. Here the CDR3 DNA reads TGTGCCAGCATTGAGGGGCCTTTGGATACGCAGTATTTT. The whole variable domain, filled in from reference TRBV2 and TRBJ2-3, reads EPEVTQTPSHQVTQMGQEVILRCVPISNHLYFYWYRQILGQKVEFLVSFYNNEISEKSEIFDDQFSVERPDGSNFTLKIRSTKLEDSAMYFCASIEGPLDTQYFGPGTRLTVL.

This clone was seen only a few times. The rearrangement joins TRBV9 to TRBJ1-2; 8 nucleotides match TRBD1. CDR3 length: 16 amino acids. Germline-derived CDR1 and CDR2 are SGDLS and YYNGEE. The V and J ends lost 0 bases and 8 bases, in that order; junction bases with no gene match: 12. CDR3: CASSVAAGQGAAGYTF. CDR3 DNA: TGTGCCAGCAGCGTAGCGGCTGGGCAGGGGGCGGCCGGCTACACCTTC.

This chain links TRBV28 with TRBJ2-2; D remains ambiguous. This CDR3 is 12 amino acids long. Trimming removed 6 bases at V and 5 bases at J, with 7 bases between. The germline gives CDR1 MDHEN, CDR2 SYDVKM. The CDR3 DNA is TGTGCCAGCAGGCGCAGAACCGGGGAGCTGTTTTTT. Translation gives CASRRRTGELFF.

The table lists this clone with a count of one. This sequence joins TRBV5-6 and TRBJ1-3; maybe TRBD1 (6 bases). The CDR3 sequence is 16 residues long. The germline gives CDR1 SGHDT, CDR2 YYEEEE. V lost 3 bases and J lost 4, with 17 bases in between. The CDR3 sequence is CASSWGAPQRGNTIYF. The CDR3 DNA reads as TGTGCCAGCAGCTGGGGGGCGCCGCAGAGGGGAAACACCATATATTTT.

The V and J genes are TRBV18 and TRBJ2-7; TRBD1 agrees at 8 bases. J was trimmed by 6 bases and V by 3 bases; bases with no gene match: 7. The CDR3 sequence is 14 residues long. Per the germline V gene, CDR1 is KGHSH and CDR2 is LQKENI. The CDR3 coding sequence is TGTGCCAGCTCACCGGGGGACAGGCTCGCCGAGCAGTACTTC. It translates to CASSPGDRLAEQYF.

V gene TRBV7-8 combines with J gene TRBJ2-7; 8 bases fit TRBD1. Losses at the gene ends were 5 bases for V and 4 bases for J; bases not matched to a gene: 7. Germline CDR1 reads SGHVS; CDR2 reads FQNEAQ. There are 14 residues in the CDR3. CDR3 amino acids: CASSLQGGRYEQYF. CDR3 bases: TGTGCCAGCAGCCTACAGGGGGGTAGGTACGAGCAGTACTTC. Together with reference TRBV7-8 and TRBJ2-7, the CDR3 gives the full variable domain: GAGVSQSPRYKVAKRGQDVALRCDPISGHVSLFWYQQALGQGPEFLTYFQNEAQLDKSGLPSDRFFAERPEGSVSTLKIQRTQQEDSAVYLCASSLQGGRYEQYFGPGTRLTVT.

This chain uses TRBV5-6 with TRBJ1-2; TRBD1 agrees at 8 bases. Germline V gene sequence: CDR1 SGHDT, CDR2 YYEEEE. The CDR3 runs 13 residues. Trimming at V came to 2 bases and at J to 4 bases, leaving 1 base not matched to a gene. The CDR3 loop is CASSLQGGYGYTF. The CDR3 DNA reads as TGTGCCAGCAGCTTACAGGGGGGCTATGGCTACACCTTC.

The V and J genes are TRBV9 and TRBJ2-3, with 10 bases lining up with TRBD2. The CDR3 consists of 14 residues. V lost 3 bases, J lost 6 bases, and 4 bases stayed unmatched. Germline V gene lookup returns CDR1 SGDLS and CDR2 YYNGEE. The CDR3 nucleotides read TGTGCCAGCAGCGGGCTAGCGGGAGCGGATACGCAGTATTTT. Translating gives CASSGLAGADTQYF.

The chain employs TRBV6-5 and TRBJ2-1; D is unresolved. V was pared by 0 bases and J by 7 bases, with 4 bases between. Germline V lookup: CDR1 MNHEY, CDR2 SVGAGI. The length of the CDR3 is 12 residues. CDR3 nucleotides: TGTGCCAGCAGTTACTCGAAAAATGAGCAGTTCTTC. It encodes CASSYSKNEQFF.

The chain is built from TRBV18 and TRBJ2-7, with 11 nucleotides matching TRBD2. CDR1 is KGHSH and CDR2 is LQKENI in the germline V gene. The ends lost 0 bases at V and 4 bases at J; junction bases unmatched: 8. This CDR3 is 17 amino acids long. CDR3 protein: CASSPPTPLAGGYEQYF. The CDR3 DNA is TGTGCCAGCTCACCACCAACCCCCCTAGCGGGGGGTTACGAGCAGTACTTC.

The chain has TRBV11-2 and TRBJ2-1; 9 positions match TRBD2. Germline V lookup: CDR1 SGHAT, CDR2 FQNNGV. The CDR3 sequence is 15 residues long. Germline trimming cut 3 bases from V and 8 bases from J; bases unmatched to any gene: 8. The CDR3 DNA reads as TGTGCCAGCAGCTTGGTGGCGGGAGGGCCCCATGAGCAGTTCTTC. Its protein is CASSLVAGGPHEQFF.

In its sample, this clone was seen a few times. The chain is built from TRBV7-6 and TRBJ1-5, with D perhaps matching TRBD1 (5 bases). This CDR3 is built from 14 residues. Germline V gene sequence: CDR1 SGHVS, CDR2 FNYEAQ. V was shortened by 5 bases and J by 9 bases, with 17 bases between the two germline ends. CDR3 region: CASSPGTHLPPQHF. As DNA, the CDR3 is TGTGCCAGCAGCCCCGGGACCCACTTGCCGCCCCAGCATTTT.

This clone was seen more than once but under ten times. The CDR3: CASTRQGARGETQYF. Written as DNA, the CDR3 is TGTGCCAGCACCCGACAGGGGGCAAGGGGAGAGACCCAGTACTTC. The chain links TRBV2 to TRBJ2-5; 10 positions agree with TRBD1. Trimming cost V 7 bases and J 4 bases; bases outside gene matches: 9. CDR1 SNHLY and CDR2 FYNNEI come from the germline V gene. The CDR3 loop spans 15 amino acids.

The chain joins TRBV5-8 to TRBJ2-1, with D possibly TRBD2 on 7 matching bases. This CDR3 is built from 13 residues. Trimming cost V 7 bases and J 9 bases, with 17 bases left between them. Germline V gives CDR1 SGHTS, CDR2 YDEGEE. The CDR3 bases are TGTGCCAGCCGCCTTGGGGGCGGGGGTGAGCAGTTCTTC. Translated: CASRLGGGGEQFF.

A remark on this clone: At one boundary the junction diverges from the germline segment, which might be a read error. This chain joins TRBV7-7 and TRBJ2-3; TRBD1 aligns across 7 bases. The CDR3 length is 13 residues. Looked up from germline, CDR1 is SSHAT and CDR2 is FNYEAQ (reference sequence). CDR3 residues: CASSSGTADTQYF. The CDR3 nucleotides are TGTGCTAGCAGCTCTGGGACAGCAGATACGCAGTATTTT.

This sequence joins TRBV7-9 and TRBJ2-3; 10 nucleotides line up with TRBD1. Unmatched junction bases numbered 2, after V lost 3 bases and J lost 2 bases. The germline V gene encodes CDR1 SEHNR and CDR2 FQNEAQ (reference sequence). The CDR3 is 15 residues long. In DNA form, the CDR3 reads TGTGCCAGCAGCTTCGACAGGGGGCTCACAGATACGCAGTATTTT. This codes for CASSFDRGLTDTQYF.